These 24 T cell receptor beta chains were all obtained from the same sample, sequenced in a study of blood T cell repertoires in COVID-19 (dated by TCRdb to 2020 to 2021). The library relied on the immunoSEQ multiplex PCR assay. TCRdb's version of the immuneACCESS table is confined to in-frame rearrangements and falls short of the full clone set. An unresolved V gene accounts for under half of the shortfall where checked; the remainder is of unknown origin. Within this sample are 130,000 to 150,000 clones, with roughly 86% of them counted one time only. The ten largest clones capture 2% to 2.5% of the sample. Sequenced: peripheral blood. The receptor source for this set is a human donor in a cohort sampled during active COVID-19.

The rearrangement uses TRBV11-2 and TRBJ2-6, with TRBD1 matching 8 bases. V shed 2 bases and J 1 base; nucleotides not matched to a gene: 10. CDR1 and CDR2 from the germline V gene are SGHAT and FQNNGV. There are 19 residues in the CDR3. CDR3 coding DNA: TGTGCCAGCAGCTTATCAGTCGGGACAGGTCCTTCTGGGGCCAACGTCCTGACTTTC. This encodes CASSLSVGTGPSGANVLTF.

Worth noting for this clone: In the same sample, other DNA sequences code for this CDR3. In nucleotides, the CDR3 is TGTGCCAGCTCACCCGGACAGGGGGAGACCCAGTACTTC. Protein product: CASSPGQGETQYF. The chain employs TRBV18 and TRBJ2-5, with 9 bases matching TRBD1. This CDR3 spans 13 amino acids. Trimming at V came to 3 bases and at J to 5 bases, leaving 1 base not matched to a gene. The V gene's germline CDR1 is KGHSH and CDR2 LQKENI.

V and J are TRBV4-1 and TRBJ2-7, with 7 bases fitting TRBD2. V shed 0 bases, J shed 1 base, and the junction held 3 bases outside the gene matches. The CDR3 has 15 residues. Per the germline V gene, CDR1 is MGHRA and CDR2 is YSYEKL. In DNA form, the CDR3 reads TGCGCCAGCAGCCAAGAATGGCGGGAGTCCTACGAGCAGTACTTC. The encoded protein is CASSQEWRESYEQYF.

The chain links TRBV6-5 to TRBJ1-1; D is unclear. The CDR3 spans 13 residues. Germline assignment: CDR1 MNHEY and CDR2 SVGAGI. V was cut by 2 bases and J by 6 bases, with 10 bases left in between. CDR3 in DNA: TGTGCCAGCAGTTACCGCCGGTTCGCTGAAGCTTTCTTT. This encodes CASSYRRFAEAFF.

The chain employs TRBV2 and TRBJ2-5; 7 bases align to TRBD1. Germline V CDR1 and CDR2: SNHLY, FYNNEI. V was clipped by 3 bases and J by 7 bases; unmatched bases: 8. The length of the CDR3 is 14 residues. For the CDR3, the DNA is TGTGCCAGCAGTGAGCGACAGGGCATTGTGACCCAGTACTTC. It encodes CASSERQGIVTQYF.

The rearrangement uses TRBV5-8 and TRBJ1-6; the match to TRBD1 covers 11 bases. Trimming took 2 bases from V and 7 from J; bases not matched to a gene: 2. Germline values: CDR1 SGHTS, CDR2 YDEGEE. CDR3 length: 15 amino acids. The CDR3 DNA sequence: TGTGCCAGCAGCTTAAGGGACAGGGGGAATTCACCCCTCCACTTT. It specifies CASSLRDRGNSPLHF.

This clone was seen more than once but under ten times. The chain recombines TRBV4-3 with TRBJ2-5; 14 bases are a match to TRBD2. CDR1 and CDR2 from the germline V gene are LGHNA and YSLEER. The ends lost 4 bases at V and 0 bases at J; junction bases unmatched: 4. The CDR3 is 17 amino acids. Here the CDR3 DNA reads TGCGCCAGCAGCCCTGGGACTAGCGGGGGCTACCAAGAGACCCAGTACTTC. This gives the protein CASSPGTSGGYQETQYF.

The chain couples TRBV30 to TRBJ2-7; 9 bases fit TRBD1. Germline V lookup: CDR1 GTSNPN, CDR2 SVGIG (reference sequence). Trimming removed 0 bases from V and 6 bases from J; junction bases left unmatched: 12. CDR3 length: 16 residues. As DNA, the CDR3 is TGTGCCTGGAGTGTAGGTTTTGCGGGACAGGGTTCCGAGCAGTACTTC. This gives the protein CAWSVGFAGQGSEQYF.

The chain carries TRBV6-5 and TRBJ1-6; 8 bases match TRBD1. The junction had 7 bases not matched to a gene; V was cut back by 4 bases and J by 17 bases. CDR1 and CDR2 from the germline V gene are MNHEY and SVGAGI. The CDR3 has 12 residues. CDR3 coding DNA: TGTGCCAGCAGTTCGGACAGGGCCTTTTTCCACTTT. It translates to CASSSDRAFFHF.

This chain uses TRBV28 with TRBJ1-1; D might be TRBD1 (6 bases). The CDR3 spans 13 residues. The germline V and J ends were trimmed by 1 base and 8 bases, with 11 bases remaining between them. Germline V gene data show CDR1 as MDHEN and CDR2 as SYDVKM. For the CDR3, the DNA is TGTGCCAGCAGTTTATATAGCGGGGGCGAAGCTTTCTTT. This sequence encodes CASSLYSGGEAFF.

As to this clone: Other nucleotide sequences from this sample produce the same CDR3. The genes are TRBV12-3 or TRBV12-4 and TRBJ2-3, with no clear D. The V gene lost 6 bases and the J gene lost 1 base, with 8 bases spanning the gap. This CDR3 has 13 amino acids. CDR3 amino acids: CASSPSGTDTQYF. CDR3 coding DNA: TGTGCCAGCAGCCCCTCCGGCACAGATACGCAGTATTTT.

The chain recombines TRBV7-9 with TRBJ2-5; 9 nucleotides line up with TRBD1. CDR1 and CDR2 (germline): SEHNR, FQNEAQ (reference sequence). V was pared by 1 base and J by 1 base, with 1 base of the junction left unmatched. This CDR3 spans 15 amino acids. CDR3: CASSLGDRVQETQYF. DNA for the CDR3: TGTGCCAGCAGCTTAGGGGACAGGGTCCAAGAGACCCAGTACTTC. Combining the CDR3 with reference TRBV7-9 and TRBJ2-5 gives the whole variable domain DTGVSQNPRHKITKRGQNVTFRCDPISEHNRLYWYRQTLGQGPEFLTYFQNEAQLEKSRLLSDRFSAERPKGSFSTLEIQRTEQGDSAMYLCASSLGDRVQETQYFGPGTRLLVL.

The V and J genes are TRBV5-1 and TRBJ2-7; 10 bases are a match to TRBD1. Looked up from germline, CDR1 is SGHRS and CDR2 is YFSETQ. The CDR3 loop spans 16 amino acids. The trim removed 2 bases at V and 2 bases at J, leaving 7 bases unmatched. CDR3 DNA: TGCGCCAGCAGCTTTAATGGAGGGACAGGGGCCTACGAGCAGTACTTC. As protein: CASSFNGGTGAYEQYF.

The CDR3, as DNA: TGCGCCAGCAGCCAAGATCAGGCAGGGCTTTCCACTGAAGCTTTCTTT. Translated, it gives CASSQDQAGLSTEAFF. V usage is TRBV4-3 and J usage is TRBJ1-1, with D perhaps matching TRBD1 (5 bases). The CDR3 has 16 amino acids. Trimming cost V 0 bases and J 4 bases, with 15 bases left between them. From germline, CDR1 is LGHNA and CDR2 YSLEER.

The chain couples TRBV5-5 to TRBJ2-2; no definite D call. This CDR3 region has 15 residues. V was pared by 0 bases and J by 4 bases, with 10 bases between. Germline CDR1 and CDR2: SGHKS and YYEKEE (reference sequence). For the CDR3, the DNA is TGTGCCAGCAGCTTGGGTCCGAGTGGCACCGGGGAGCTGTTTTTT. Translated, it gives CASSLGPSGTGELFF.

The rearrangement uses TRBV11-2 and TRBJ1-4; the D is unclear. The germline V gene has CDR1 SGHAT and CDR2 FQNNGV. V gave up 6 bases and J gave up 5 bases, with 13 bases separating them. This CDR3 comprises 14 residues. The CDR3 region is CASRLAEWNEKLFF. CDR3 nucleotides: TGTGCCAGCAGGTTGGCGGAGTGGAATGAAAAACTGTTTTTT.

The V gene is TRBV5-6, the J gene TRBJ2-7, with D possibly matching TRBD2 (6 bases). From germline, CDR1 is SGHDT and CDR2 YYEEEE. CDR3 length equals 15 residues. The ends were cut back, 5 bases at V and 4 bases at J, with 19 bases in the middle. Here the CDR3 reads CASSGGPGRRYEQYF. The CDR3 DNA follows: TGTGCCAGCAGTGGAGGGCCGGGGCGCCGATACGAGCAGTACTTC. The full variable domain, with the rest looked up from reference TRBV5-6 and TRBJ2-7, is DAGVTQSPTHLIKTRGQQVTLRCSPKSGHDTVSWYQQALGQGPQFIFQYYEEEERQRGNFPDRFSGHQFPNYSSELNVNALLLGDSALYLCASSGGPGRRYEQYFGPGTRLTVT.

The gene calls are TRBV20-1 and TRBJ2-1; 9 bases are a match to TRBD2. The CDR3 runs to 15 residues. Germline-derived CDR1 and CDR2 are DFQATT and SNEGSKA (reference sequence). With 3 bases clipped from V and 7 bases from J, the junction kept 10 bases outside the gene matches. For the CDR3, the DNA is TGCAGTGCTAGTTTAGCGGGAGTAGGAGTAAATGAGCAGTTCTTC. It translates to CSASLAGVGVNEQFF.

The chain links TRBV5-1 to TRBJ2-7, with a weak D call TRBD2 (6 bases). Germline loops: CDR1 SGHRS, CDR2 YFSETQ. The CDR3 has 16 residues. Deletions cut 7 bases from V and 3 bases from J, with 23 bases between. DNA for the CDR3: TGCGCCAGCCAGCTGGGGGAGGCAGGATGGGACTACGAGCAGTACTTC. Its protein product is CASQLGEAGWDYEQYF.

The rearrangement joins TRBV4-3 to TRBJ2-6; the D gene is possibly TRBD2 (5 bases). Germline-derived CDR1 and CDR2 are LGHNA and YSLEER. The CDR3 sequence is 18 residues long. Trimming took 1 base from V and 3 from J, leaving 16 bases between them. The CDR3 loop reads CASSQARLALGGANVLTF. The CDR3 DNA follows: TGCGCCAGCAGCCAAGCTAGGCTAGCATTAGGTGGGGCCAACGTCCTGACTTTC.

The chain employs TRBV6-6 and TRBJ2-5; D unclear. This CDR3 contains 12 residues. The germline V gene encodes CDR1 MNHNY and CDR2 SVGAGI (reference sequence). V lost 1 base, J lost 5 bases, and 5 bases lay in between. The CDR3 DNA sequence: TGTGCCAGCAGTTACTTCGGGGAGACCCAGTACTTC. This codes for CASSYFGETQYF.

This sequence joins TRBV25-1 and TRBJ2-5, with 8 nucleotides matching TRBD1. The junction had 9 bases not matched to a gene; V was cut back by 6 bases and J by 0 bases. Germline loops: CDR1 MGHDK, CDR2 SYGVNS. This CDR3 is 16 amino acids long. The CDR3 region has the DNA TGTGCCAGCAGCCCAATGACAGGGGTTTACCAAGAGACCCAGTACTTC. Encoded protein: CASSPMTGVYQETQYF.

The chain combines TRBV9 with TRBJ2-2; perhaps TRBD1 as D (6 bases). This CDR3 spans 14 amino acids. Germline V gives CDR1 SGDLS, CDR2 YYNGEE. V was shortened by 4 bases and J by 3 bases, with 10 bases between the two germline ends. The DNA of the CDR3 is TGTGCCAGCAGCTTCCGACAGGACACCGGGGAGCTGTTTTTT. The encoded protein is CASSFRQDTGELFF.

V gene TRBV7-3 combines with J gene TRBJ2-1, with D perhaps TRBD1 (6 bases). Trimming shortened V by 3 bases and J by 7 bases, and 19 bases separated the two germline ends. Germline V gene data show CDR1 as SGHTA and CDR2 as FQGTGA. The CDR3 is 16 amino acids. CDR3: CASSFNLQGFGNEQFF. The DNA of the CDR3 is TGTGCCAGCAGCTTCAATCTCCAGGGGTTCGGGAATGAGCAGTTCTTC.